The 23 T cell receptor beta chains given below trace back to one sample, sequenced in a study of naive and memory T cell subsets. Study-wide results and limits: Possibly reflecting memory cells re-expressing CD45RA, a few larger clonotypes occurred in naive repertoires, especially CD8.

The beta constant-region primer was an equimolar mix of two oligonucleotides covering TRBC1 and TRBC2. Four rounds of PCR amplified the ligated cDNA using nested alpha and beta constant-region primers plus SP2. TCRdb called the UMI-ligation and nested PCR reads again in MiXCR, with one record for every CDR3 protein. The sample has roughly 97,000 distinct CDR3 sequences; roughly 14% are singletons. The antigens these receptors bind are not known. The sample comprised naive CD8+ T cells from blood. These receptors originate from a human donor in good health.

The rearrangement uses TRBV11-2 and TRBJ2-7; 7 bases line up with TRBD2. Trimming took 5 bases from V and 3 from J; bases not matched to a gene: 10. CDR3 length equals 15 residues. Germline-derived CDR1 and CDR2 are SGHAT and FQNNGV. The CDR3 protein is CASSPRTGGGYEQYF. For the CDR3, the DNA is TGTGCCAGCAGCCCGAGGACGGGGGGTGGCTACGAGCAGTACTTC. The variable domain in full, completed from reference TRBV11-2 and TRBJ2-7, reads EAGVAQSPRYKIIEKRQSVAFWCNPISGHATLYWYQQILGQGPKLLIQFQNNGVVDDSQLPKDRFSAERLKGVDSTLKIQPAKLEDSAVYLCASSPRTGGGYEQYFGPGTRLTVT.

The chain joins TRBV4-1 to TRBJ1-3; D is perhaps TRBD1 (5 bases). V was trimmed by 0 bases and J by 1 base, leaving 10 bases between them. In germline, CDR1 is MGHRA, CDR2 YSYEKL. The CDR3 has 16 amino acids. The CDR3 DNA is TGCGCCAGCAGCCAAGACGACAGTTCTTCTGGAAACACCATATATTTT. Residues: CASSQDDSSSGNTIYF.

In its sample, this clonotype was seen a few times. The rearrangement joins TRBV3-1 to TRBJ2-2; 7 positions match TRBD1. Germline lookup yields CDR1 LGHDT and CDR2 YNNKEL (reference sequence). V lost 4 bases and J lost 1; bases outside the gene matches: 9. The CDR3 is 17 residues long. This chain's CDR3 is CASSPPATGLNTGELFF. CDR3 DNA: TGTGCCAGCAGCCCGCCGGCGACAGGGTTGAACACCGGGGAGCTGTTTTTT.

This clonotype was recorded a few times. The chain is built from TRBV10-3 and TRBJ1-1, with 8 bases identical to TRBD1. CDR3 length: 16 amino acids. Unmatched junction bases numbered 13, after V lost 6 bases and J lost 4 bases. The germline V gene encodes CDR1 ENHRY and CDR2 SYGVKD. CDR3 sequence reads: CAIRPKDRAYATEAFF. The CDR3 nucleotides read TGTGCCATCAGACCCAAGGACAGGGCTTACGCCACTGAAGCTTTCTTT.

This clonotype was seen ten or more times. The rearrangement uses TRBV3-1 and TRBJ1-1; no firm D call. V shed 4 bases and J shed 0 bases, with 3 bases lying between them. The CDR3 contains 12 residues. CDR1 is LGHDT, CDR2 YNNKEL, per germline (reference sequence). The chain's CDR3 is CASSPLNTEAFF. The CDR3, as DNA: TGTGCCAGCAGCCCCCTGAACACTGAAGCTTTCTTT.

The chain combines TRBV6-2 or TRBV6-3 with TRBJ2-1; the match to TRBD1 covers 9 bases. CDR3 size: 14 residues. V lost 2 bases to trimming and J lost 6 bases; unmatched junction nucleotides: 2. CDR1 MNHEY and CDR2 SVGEGT come from the germline V gene. CDR3 in amino acids: CASSYRDRANEQFF. CDR3 DNA sequence: TGTGCCAGCAGTTACCGGGACAGGGCCAATGAGCAGTTCTTC.

The chain couples TRBV25-1 to TRBJ2-3; 12 nucleotides align to TRBD2. Germline assignment: CDR1 MGHDK and CDR2 SYGVNS. The CDR3 consists of 14 residues. After removal of 8 bases from V and 5 bases from J, the junction contained 5 bases not matched to a gene. The CDR3 protein is CASLTSGSKDTQYF. The CDR3 bases are TGTGCCAGCTTGACTAGCGGGAGTAAAGATACGCAGTATTTT.

This clonotype was counted between two and nine times. The gene calls are TRBV18 and TRBJ2-1, with TRBD1 matching over 8 bases. In germline, CDR1 is KGHSH, CDR2 LQKENI. The CDR3 runs to 14 residues. The V gene end was trimmed by 4 bases and the J gene end by 8 bases; junction bases not matched to a gene: 7. The CDR3 DNA follows: TGTGCCAGCTCACTGGCAGGGGGCATCGATGAGCAGTTCTTC. Protein sequence: CASSLAGGIDEQFF.

The sample holds many counts of this clonotype. The CDR3 is CASRHLDLQRTDTQYF. CDR3 DNA: TGTGCCAGCAGACATTTAGATCTGCAGCGCACAGATACGCAGTATTTT. The chain has TRBV28 and TRBJ2-3; D not certain. This CDR3 has 16 residues. V lost 6 bases to trimming and J lost 1 base, with 17 bases between them. Germline loops: CDR1 MDHEN, CDR2 SYDVKM.

In this sample, this clonotype turned up a few times. V is TRBV20-1 and J is TRBJ1-6; no firm D call. This CDR3 region has 12 residues. The germline CDR1 and CDR2 sequences are DFQATT and SNEGSKA (reference sequence). V lost 4 bases, J lost 10 bases, and 11 bases lay in between. CDR3 DNA: TGCAGTGCTATAATAGGTAGCTCACCCCTCCACTTT. Translating it yields CSAIIGSSPLHF.

The rearrangement links TRBV29-1 to TRBJ1-1; D may be TRBD1 (6 bases). The CDR3 extends over 13 amino acids. The V gene's germline CDR1 is SQVTM and CDR2 ANQGSEA. Between the trimmed V and J ends, which lost 7 bases and 1 base, there was a span of 13 bases. Written as DNA, the CDR3 is TGCAGCGGTGGGGGACACCCGAACACTGAAGCTTTCTTT. As protein: CSGGGHPNTEAFF.

The chain combines TRBV28 with TRBJ2-1; 10 bases are a match to TRBD2. This CDR3 contains 15 residues. The germline CDR1 and CDR2 sequences are MDHEN and SYDVKM. V lost 3 bases to trimming and J lost 8 bases; unmatched junction nucleotides: 7. DNA for the CDR3: TGTGCCAGCAGTTTTCAGCTAGCGGGGGCACATGAGCAGTTCTTC. Protein: CASSFQLAGAHEQFF.

The CDR3 DNA is TGTGCCAGCAGCCCCCGACTAGCGGGAGAATACAATGAGCAGTTCTTC. Protein sequence: CASSPRLAGEYNEQFF. The chain combines TRBV13 with TRBJ2-1; 12 bases agree with TRBD2. Germline lookup yields CDR1 PRHDT and CDR2 FYEKMQ (reference sequence). V was clipped by 5 bases and J by 4 bases; unmatched bases: 6. The CDR3 spans 16 residues.

The rearrangement links TRBV6-2 or TRBV6-3 to TRBJ1-5; D gene unclear. Germline V CDR1 and CDR2: MNHEY, SVGEGT. This CDR3 has 14 residues. V was pared by 0 bases and J by 7 bases, with 10 bases between. CDR3 sequence (DNA): TGTGCCAGCAGTTACTCTGGGGAGATGCAGCCCCAGCATTTT. Its translation is CASSYSGEMQPQHF.

This clonotype was seen a single time. The chain combines TRBV4-3 with TRBJ2-2, with D possibly TRBD2 on 6 matching bases. CDR1 is LGHNA and CDR2 is YSLEER in the germline V gene. Trimming removed 0 bases from V and 0 bases from J, with 8 bases in between. The CDR3 is 16 residues long. CDR3 residues: CASSQDGGANTGELFF. The CDR3 DNA is TGCGCCAGCAGCCAAGACGGGGGTGCGAACACCGGGGAGCTGTTTTTT.

In its sample, this clonotype was seen a few times. The rearrangement uses TRBV29-1 and TRBJ2-2, with 9 bases matching TRBD1. The germline V gene encodes CDR1 SQVTM and CDR2 ANQGSEA. The V and J ends lost 2 bases and 8 bases, in that order; junction bases with no gene match: 6. CDR3 size: 14 residues. This chain's CDR3 is CSVEFEDRGGELFF. In DNA, the CDR3 is TGCAGCGTTGAATTTGAGGACAGGGGAGGGGAGCTGTTTTTT.

This clonotype came up many times. The V and J genes are TRBV7-9 and TRBJ2-3, with 8 bases lining up with TRBD2. The CDR3 extends over 19 amino acids. Germline V gene sequence: CDR1 SEHNR, CDR2 FQNEAQ (reference sequence). The V and J ends lost 1 base and 3 bases, in that order; junction bases with no gene match: 15. The CDR3 coding sequence is TGTGCCAGCAGCTTAGGTGTCGGGAGGGCCGGACCCCCAACAGATACGCAGTATTTT. Translating it yields CASSLGVGRAGPPTDTQYF.

The V gene is TRBV12-3 or TRBV12-4, the J gene TRBJ1-2; perhaps TRBD1 as D (6 bases). V dropped 0 bases and J dropped 6 bases, with 11 bases sitting between them. The CDR3 loop spans 14 amino acids. This CDR3 is CASSLAGRGDGYTF. CDR3 bases: TGTGCCAGCAGTTTAGCGGGCAGGGGCGATGGCTACACCTTC.

The chain recombines TRBV13 with TRBJ2-6; the D call may be TRBD1 or TRBD2 (5 bases each). Germline lookup yields CDR1 PRHDT and CDR2 FYEKMQ (reference sequence). V lost 8 bases and J 1 base, leaving 6 bases between the germline ends. The CDR3 contains 13 residues. The CDR3 DNA follows: TGTGCCAGCTGGGGGTCTGGGGCCAACGTCCTGACTTTC. Translation gives CASWGSGANVLTF.

The V call is TRBV3-2, the J call TRBJ2-7; TRBD2, the table's D call, was not compared with the DNA. TRBV3-2 is recorded as a pseudogene. This CDR3 spans 14 amino acids. The DNA of the CDR3 is TGTGCCATTCTGCGGGCTCTAGCAAGTTACGAGCAGTACTTC. Its translation: CAILRALASYEQYF.

This clonotype was seen only a few times. The rearrangement uses TRBV5-1 and TRBJ1-2, with 8 bases matching TRBD1. The CDR3 has 15 amino acids. The germline gives CDR1 SGHRS, CDR2 YFSETQ. V shed 5 bases, J shed 7 bases, and the junction held 13 bases outside the gene matches. Written as DNA, the CDR3 is TGCGCCAGCAGGCCTCCTACCGACAGGGGAAGTGGCTACACCTTC. It codes for CASRPPTDRGSGYTF.

The chain couples TRBV7-9 to TRBJ2-5; 11 bases line up with TRBD1. Germline CDR1 SEHNR, CDR2 FQNEAQ (reference sequence). The CDR3 is 16 amino acids. The J segment lost 6 bases and the V segment lost 4 bases, leaving 10 bases of the junction unmatched. CDR3: CASSWEWTGGRKTQYF. The CDR3, as DNA: TGTGCCAGCAGCTGGGAGTGGACAGGGGGCCGTAAGACCCAGTACTTC. Complete variable domain (other parts from reference TRBV7-9 and TRBJ2-5): DTGVSQNPRHKITKRGQNVTFRCDPISEHNRLYWYRQTLGQGPEFLTYFQNEAQLEKSRLLSDRFSAERPKGSFSTLEIQRTEQGDSAMYLCASSWEWTGGRKTQYFGPGTRLLVL.

This clonotype was observed at least ten times. The chain links TRBV5-4 to TRBJ1-1; 10 bases agree with TRBD1. The CDR3 is 17 residues long. Germline trimming cut 0 bases from V and 0 bases from J; bases unmatched to any gene: 5. Germline loops: CDR1 SGHNT, CDR2 YYREEE (reference sequence). CDR3 protein: CASSLAGTGALNTEAFF. CDR3 sequence (DNA): TGTGCCAGCAGCTTGGCCGGGACAGGGGCGCTGAACACTGAAGCTTTCTTT.